These T cell receptor beta chains were read from a single sample in a study of graft-versus-host responses after intestinal transplantation. The data were produced by immunoSEQ multiplex PCR, yet TCRdb's version contains in-frame clones alone and is incomplete. The sample carries 90,000 to 100,000 clones, 91% recorded once. No antigen has been assigned to these receptors. The starting material was unstimulated CD8+ T cells sorted from spleen or lymph node cells, obtained before intestinal transplant. These TCRs come from a human donor who received an intestinal transplant. Both conserved end residues are part of each CDR3. A D gene is named only where the DNA matches it firmly. Some rows mark clone size as missing; the rest say once, few, many or name a class of expanded clone.

d_call clone_size j_call v_call cdr3_aa cdr3_nt
TRBD2 . TRBJ2-1 TRBV7-6 CASSFLAGEHEQFF TGTGCCAGCAGCTTCCTCGCGGGGGAACATGAGCAGTTCTTC
. . TRBJ2-5 TRBV2 CASPRGETQYF TGTGCCAGTCCCCGGGGGGAGACCCAGTACTTC
TRBD1 once TRBJ2-7 TRBV4-1 CASSQRQGREQYF TGCGCCAGCAGCCAACGACAGGGTCGCGAGCAGTACTTC
. . TRBJ2-5 TRBV5-6 CASSPQGETQYF TGTGCCAGCAGCCCCCAGGGAGAGACCCAGTACTTC
TRBD2 . TRBJ2-7 TRBV9 CASSPGLAGAYEQYF TGTGCCAGCAGCCCTGGACTAGCGGGGGCCTACGAGCAGTACTTC
. . TRBJ2-1 TRBV6-5 CASSPGGGAYNEQFF TGTGCCAGCAGTCCCGGGGGAGGCGCCTACAATGAGCAGTTCTTC
. . TRBJ1-3 TRBV5-6 CASSLMGAGNTIYF TGTGCCAGCAGCTTGATGGGAGCTGGAAACACCATATATTTT
TRBD2 . TRBJ2-3 TRBV2 CASSLPLAGGTDTQYF TGTGCCAGCAGTCTCCCTCTAGCGGGGGGCACAGATACGCAGTATTTT
. . TRBJ1-2 TRBV6-1 CASRYRMDYGYTF TGTGCCAGCAGGTACAGGATGGACTATGGCTACACCTTC
TRBD2 . TRBJ2-5 TRBV11-2 CASSLVNLRGLQETQYF TGTGCCAGCAGCTTAGTTAACCTGCGGGGACTACAAGAGACCCAGTACTTC
TRBD2 . TRBJ2-3 TRBV4-1 CASSQAIAGGHTDTQYF TGCGCCAGCAGCCAAGCGATAGCGGGAGGACACACAGATACGCAGTATTTT
TRBD2 . TRBJ2-1 TRBV27 CASSLGAPLRGSSYNEQFF TGTGCCAGCAGTTTGGGTGCACCTTTGCGGGGGAGCTCCTACAATGAGCAGTTCTTC
. . TRBJ2-3 TRBV7-3 CASSFHTDTQYF TGTGCCAGCAGCTTCCACACAGATACGCAGTATTTT
. . TRBJ2-7 TRBV2 CASSPDTHSYEQYF TGTGCCAGCAGTCCGGACACTCATAGCTACGAGCAGTACTTC
TRBD1 . TRBJ2-2 TRBV5-1 CASRRDRGNTGELFF TGCGCCAGCAGACGGGACAGGGGTAACACCGGGGAGCTGTTTTTT
TRBD1 . TRBJ2-5 TRBV7-9 CASRHGTGLQETQYF TGTGCCAGCAGGCATGGGACAGGCCTTCAAGAGACCCAGTACTTC
. once TRBJ1-5 TRBV19 CASTPRHPEGPQHF TGTGCCAGTACCCCCCGACATCCCGAGGGGCCCCAGCATTTT
TRBD1 . TRBJ1-3 TRBV27 CASSPGTAGNTIYF TGTGCCAGCAGTCCAGGGACAGCTGGAAACACCATATATTTT
TRBD1 . TRBJ1-4 TRBV10-1 CASSAGTATNEKLFF TGCGCCAGCAGTGCCGGGACAGCAACTAATGAAAAACTGTTTTTT
. . TRBJ2-1 TRBV2 CASRTWQVRYNEQFF TGTGCCAGCAGGACCTGGCAGGTCCGCTACAATGAGCAGTTCTTC
TRBD2 . TRBJ2-7 TRBV27 CASSLSAGAGEQYF TGTGCCAGCAGTTTATCAGCGGGAGCTGGCGAGCAGTACTTC
TRBD1 once TRBJ1-1 TRBV11-3 CASSLGDRGLPADTEAFF TGTGCCAGCAGCTTAGGGGACAGGGGGCTCCCTGCGGACACTGAAGCTTTCTTT
TRBD1 . TRBJ1-1 TRBV7-9 CASSSPDRGVAEAFF TGTGCCAGCAGCTCCCCGGACAGGGGGGTCGCTGAAGCTTTCTTT
. . TRBJ1-2 TRBV4-1 CASSQIHRDLNYGYTF TGCGCCAGCAGCCAAATTCACAGGGATCTGAACTATGGCTACACCTTC
. . TRBJ2-3 TRBV15 CATSGGLTDTQYF TGTGCCACCAGCGGCGGACTTACAGATACGCAGTATTTT
. . TRBJ1-1 TRBV2 CARREGTTTHTEAFF TGTGCCAGAAGGGAGGGAACAACTACCCACACTGAAGCTTTCTTT
. . TRBJ2-1 TRBV4-1 CASSPRTQADEQFF TGCGCCAGCAGCCCCAGGACCCAAGCGGATGAGCAGTTCTTC
. . TRBJ2-7 TRBV9 CASSVAGGGYEQYF TGTGCCAGCAGCGTAGCTGGGGGCGGCTACGAGCAGTACTTC
TRBD2 . TRBJ2-7 TRBV5-1 CASGEQGGLAGGPGEQYF TGCGCCAGCGGGGAACAGGGGGGACTAGCGGGAGGCCCTGGCGAGCAGTACTTC
TRBD1 . TRBJ2-7 TRBV4-3 CASSQDRGISYEQYF TGCGCCAGCAGCCAAGACAGGGGGATCTCCTACGAGCAGTACTTC
. once TRBJ1-1 TRBV5-4 CASSLHFNTEAFF TGTGCCAGCAGCTTGCACTTTAACACTGAAGCTTTCTTT
. . TRBJ1-1 TRBV11-2 CASSLGANTEAFF TGTGCCAGCAGCTTAGGAGCGAACACTGAAGCTTTCTTT
. . TRBJ2-2 TRBV5-1 CASSLAILGQAPFTGELFF TGCGCCAGCAGCTTGGCTATTCTGGGACAAGCACCTTTCACCGGGGAGCTGTTTTTT
TRBD1 medium-sized TRBJ1-2 TRBV5-5 CASSAPTGPYGYTF TGTGCCAGCAGCGCGCCGACAGGGCCCTATGGCTACACCTTC
TRBD1 . TRBJ2-2 TRBV7-9 CASSSSDRDTGELFF TGTGCCAGCAGCTCCTCGGACAGGGACACCGGGGAGCTGTTTTTT
. . TRBJ2-7 TRBV19 CASSIGSSYEQYF TGTGCCAGTAGTATAGGCAGCTCCTACGAGCAGTACTTC
. . TRBJ1-2 TRBV2 CASSEAPYHSGYTF TGTGCCAGCAGTGAAGCCCCCTACCACTCTGGCTACACCTTC
TRBD1 . TRBJ1-4 TRBV12-5 CASGLVMTGSESTNEKLFF TGTGCTAGTGGTTTGGTAATGACAGGGAGTGAATCAACTAATGAAAAACTGTTTTTT
TRBD2 . TRBJ2-3 TRBV30 CAWSAGTTNTLTDTQYF TGTGCCTGGAGTGCTGGGACTACAAATACTCTCACAGATACGCAGTATTTT
TRBD2 . TRBJ2-1 TRBV19 CASSPSLSGSHNEQFF TGTGCCAGTAGTCCGTCCCTTAGCGGGAGTCACAATGAGCAGTTCTTC
. . TRBJ2-4 TRBV5-6 CASSLAGLGPVNIQYF TGTGCCAGCAGCTTGGCCGGGTTGGGGCCTGTGAACATTCAGTACTTC
TRBD2 . TRBJ2-1 TRBV4-1 CASSQDRLAGGRYADEQFF TGCGCCAGCAGCCAAGACCGACTAGCGGGAGGGCGGTACGCCGATGAGCAGTTCTTC
. . TRBJ1-5 TRBV6-1 CASSEASGGLRQPQHF TGTGCCAGCAGTGAAGCGAGTGGAGGGTTGAGACAGCCCCAGCATTTT
. . TRBJ1-2 TRBV7-9 CASSPKWSPEGNYGYTF TGTGCCAGCAGCCCTAAGTGGTCGCCGGAGGGGAACTATGGCTACACCTTC
TRBD2 . TRBJ2-5 TRBV4-3 CASSQDGAGGSQETQYF TGCGCCAGCAGCCAAGATGGCGCGGGGGGGTCCCAAGAGACCCAGTACTTC
. . TRBJ2-3 TRBV27 CASSLGYTDTQYF TGTGCCAGCAGTTTGGGCTACACAGATACGCAGTATTTT